These T cell receptor beta chains were read from a single sample in a study of response to subunit inactivated influenza vaccine. TCRdb fed the RT-PCR reads into MiXCR, producing one record per CDR3 protein. This table has under 200,000 distinct CDR3 sequences, approximately 12% appearing once. The specimen was CD8+ T cells sorted from PBMCs, collected around 25 months after vaccination. The receptors were gathered from a man aged 50 to 75 who received an inactivated influenza vaccine. The CDR3 runs from the conserved cysteine through the conserved F or W. The order of the fields is clone size, J gene, V gene, D gene, CDR3 DNA, CDR3 protein. A D gene is named only where the DNA matches it firmly. The size entry is marked missing in some rows and otherwise reads once, few, many or a size class.

abundance: .
j_gene: TRBJ2-7
v_gene: TRBV11-3
d_gene: TRBD2
CDR3nt: TGTGCCAGCAGCTCCTGGACTAGCGGGATCTACGAGCAGTACTTC
CDR3aa: CASSSWTSGIYEQYF

abundance: few
j_gene: TRBJ2-1
v_gene: TRBV15
d_gene: .
CDR3nt: TGTGCCACCAGCGGCGGGGTCATATACAATGAGCAGTTCTTC
CDR3aa: CATSGGVIYNEQFF

abundance: many
j_gene: TRBJ2-7
v_gene: TRBV9
d_gene: .
CDR3nt: TGTGCCAGCAGCGTAGGCTCAGGCGACTACGAGCAGTACTTC
CDR3aa: CASSVGSGDYEQYF

abundance: .
j_gene: TRBJ2-5
v_gene: TRBV16
d_gene: TRBD1
CDR3nt: TGTGCCAGCAGCCAATCAGGGGGCTCCCCAGAGACCCAGTACTTC
CDR3aa: CASSQSGGSPETQYF

abundance: .
j_gene: TRBJ2-1
v_gene: TRBV7-9
d_gene: .
CDR3nt: TGTGCCAGCAGCCGGGACTTTAGCTCCTACAATGAGCAGTTCTTC
CDR3aa: CASSRDFSSYNEQFF

abundance: few
j_gene: TRBJ2-1
v_gene: TRBV3-1
d_gene: TRBD2
CDR3nt: TGTGCCAGCAGTGTAACTAGCGGGGAAGTTGAGCAGTTCTTC
CDR3aa: CASSVTSGEVEQFF

abundance: once
j_gene: TRBJ2-2
v_gene: TRBV7-9
d_gene: TRBD2
CDR3nt: TGTGCCAGCAGCTTAACTAGCGGCACCGGGGAGCTGTTTTTT
CDR3aa: CASSLTSGTGELFF

abundance: .
j_gene: TRBJ2-7
v_gene: TRBV7-6
d_gene: TRBD2
CDR3nt: TGTGCCAGCAGCTGGTTAGCGAGCGGGAGTAGCGAGCAGTACTTC
CDR3aa: CASSWLASGSSEQYF

abundance: few
j_gene: TRBJ2-4
v_gene: TRBV28
d_gene: TRBD1
CDR3nt: TGTGCCAGCAGTTTAACGGACAGGGAAAACATTCAGTACTTC
CDR3aa: CASSLTDRENIQYF

abundance: .
j_gene: TRBJ2-5
v_gene: TRBV12-3/TRBV12-4
d_gene: TRBD2
CDR3nt: TGTGCCAGCAGTTTATGGGGAGGGGAGACCCAGTACTTC
CDR3aa: CASSLWGGETQYF

abundance: .
j_gene: TRBJ2-3
v_gene: TRBV7-8
d_gene: .
CDR3nt: TGTGCCAGCAGCTTGGGACTTCTACTAGATACGCAGTATTTT
CDR3aa: CASSLGLLLDTQYF

abundance: .
j_gene: TRBJ2-1
v_gene: TRBV7-9
d_gene: TRBD2
CDR3nt: TGTGCCAGCAGCTTAGAACCTAGCGGAGACAATGAGCAGTTCTTC
CDR3aa: CASSLEPSGDNEQFF

abundance: .
j_gene: TRBJ1-2
v_gene: TRBV5-1
d_gene: TRBD1
CDR3nt: TGCGCCAGCAGCTTTGACAGGGGGCCTGGCTATGGCTACACCTTC
CDR3aa: CASSFDRGPGYGYTF

abundance: few
j_gene: TRBJ2-1
v_gene: TRBV10-2
d_gene: TRBD1
CDR3nt: TGCGCCAGCAGTGCATTGGGACAGGGCTACAATGAGCAGTTCTTC
CDR3aa: CASSALGQGYNEQFF

abundance: few
j_gene: TRBJ2-7
v_gene: TRBV11-2
d_gene: .
CDR3nt: TGTGCCACTCTGGACACGACTAGGACCCCCTACGAGCAGTACTTC
CDR3aa: CATLDTTRTPYEQYF

abundance: .
j_gene: TRBJ2-7
v_gene: TRBV6-5
d_gene: TRBD2
CDR3nt: TGTGCCAGCAGTAACTCTATAGCGGGGGGTGCCTACGAGCAGTACTTC
CDR3aa: CASSNSIAGGAYEQYF

abundance: .
j_gene: TRBJ1-1
v_gene: TRBV29-1
d_gene: .
CDR3nt: TGCAGCGTTGGCTTGAACACTGAAGCTTTCTTT
CDR3aa: CSVGLNTEAFF

abundance: many
j_gene: TRBJ2-5
v_gene: TRBV19
d_gene: TRBD1
CDR3nt: TGTGCCAGTAGTCCCCGGGACAGGATCCAAGAGACCCAGTACTTC
CDR3aa: CASSPRDRIQETQYF

abundance: .
j_gene: TRBJ1-1
v_gene: TRBV25-1
d_gene: .
CDR3nt: TGTGCCAGCAGTGAATTGGACTACCTTGAACCGGGCACTGAAGCTTTCTTT
CDR3aa: CASSELDYLEPGTEAFF